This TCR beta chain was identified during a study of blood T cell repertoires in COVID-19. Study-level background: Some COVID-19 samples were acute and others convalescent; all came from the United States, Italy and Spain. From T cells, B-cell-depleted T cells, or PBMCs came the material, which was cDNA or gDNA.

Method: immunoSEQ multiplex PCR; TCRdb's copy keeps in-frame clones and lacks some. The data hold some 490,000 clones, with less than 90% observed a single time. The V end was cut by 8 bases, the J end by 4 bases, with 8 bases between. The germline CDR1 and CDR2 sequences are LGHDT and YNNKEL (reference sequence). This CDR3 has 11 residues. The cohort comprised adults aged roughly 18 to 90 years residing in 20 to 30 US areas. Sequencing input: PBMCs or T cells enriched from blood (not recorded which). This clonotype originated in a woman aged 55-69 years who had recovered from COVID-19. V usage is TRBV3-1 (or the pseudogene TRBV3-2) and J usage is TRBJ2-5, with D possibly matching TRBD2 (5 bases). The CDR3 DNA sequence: TGTGCCAGCGGCGGAGGAGAGACCCAGTACTTC. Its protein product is CASGGGETQYF.